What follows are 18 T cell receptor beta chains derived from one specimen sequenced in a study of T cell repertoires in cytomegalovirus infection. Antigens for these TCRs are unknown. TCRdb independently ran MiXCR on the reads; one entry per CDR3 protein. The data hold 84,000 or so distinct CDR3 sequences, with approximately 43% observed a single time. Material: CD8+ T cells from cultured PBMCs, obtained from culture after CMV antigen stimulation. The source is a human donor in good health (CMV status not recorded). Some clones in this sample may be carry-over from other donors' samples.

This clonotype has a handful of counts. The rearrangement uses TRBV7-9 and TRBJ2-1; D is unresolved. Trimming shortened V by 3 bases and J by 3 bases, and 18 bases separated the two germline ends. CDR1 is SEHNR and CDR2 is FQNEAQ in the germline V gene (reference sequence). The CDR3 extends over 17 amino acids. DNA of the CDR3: TGTGCCAGCAGCTTGTCCCGTCGGTCGACTCTCTACAATGAGCAGTTCTTC. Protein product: CASSLSRRSTLYNEQFF.

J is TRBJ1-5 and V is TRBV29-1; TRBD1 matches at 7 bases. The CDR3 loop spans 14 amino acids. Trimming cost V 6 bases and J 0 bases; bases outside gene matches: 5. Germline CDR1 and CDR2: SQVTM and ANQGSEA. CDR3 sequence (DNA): TGCAGCGTATCGACAGGGAATAGCAATCAGCCCCAGCATTTT. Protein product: CSVSTGNSNQPQHF. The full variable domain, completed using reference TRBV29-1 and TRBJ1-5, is SAVISQKPSRDICQRGTSLTIQCQVDSQVTMMFWYRQQPGQSLTLIATANQGSEATYESGFVIDKFPISRPNLTFSTLTVSNMSPEDSSIYLCSVSTGNSNQPQHFGDGTRLSIL.

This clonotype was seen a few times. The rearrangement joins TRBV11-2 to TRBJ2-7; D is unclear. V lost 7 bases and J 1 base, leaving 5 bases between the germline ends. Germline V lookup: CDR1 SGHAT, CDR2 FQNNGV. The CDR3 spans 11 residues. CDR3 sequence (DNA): TGTGCCAGCACGCAATCCTACGAGCAGTACTTC. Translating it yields CASTQSYEQYF.

CDR3 residues: CASSQDLQGGMNTDTQYF. The DNA for the CDR3 is TGTGCCAGCAGCCAGGACCTACAGGGGGGGATGAACACAGATACGCAGTATTTT. The chain is built from TRBV3-1 and TRBJ2-3; D possibly corresponds to TRBD1 (8 bases). This CDR3 is built from 18 residues. Germline CDR1 is LGHDT and CDR2 is YNNKEL (reference sequence). V was shortened by 3 bases and J by 2 bases, with 21 bases between the two germline ends.

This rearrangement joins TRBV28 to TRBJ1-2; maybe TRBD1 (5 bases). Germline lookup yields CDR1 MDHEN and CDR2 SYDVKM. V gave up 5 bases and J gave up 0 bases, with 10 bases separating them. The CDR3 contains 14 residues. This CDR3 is CASSAMGANYGYTF. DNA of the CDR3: TGTGCCAGCAGTGCTATGGGGGCTAACTATGGCTACACCTTC.

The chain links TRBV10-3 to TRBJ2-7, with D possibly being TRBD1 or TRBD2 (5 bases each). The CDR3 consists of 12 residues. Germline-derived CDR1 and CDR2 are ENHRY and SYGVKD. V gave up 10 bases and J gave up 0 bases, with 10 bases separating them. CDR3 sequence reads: CATRDGSYEQYF. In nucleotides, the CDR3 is TGTGCCACCCGGGACGGCTCCTACGAGCAGTACTTC.

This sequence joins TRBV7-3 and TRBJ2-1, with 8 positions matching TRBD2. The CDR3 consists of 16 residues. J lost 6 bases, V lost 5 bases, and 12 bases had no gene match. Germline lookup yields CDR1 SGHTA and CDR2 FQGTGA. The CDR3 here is CASSLRLAKNFNEQFF. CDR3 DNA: TGTGCCAGCAGCCTACGACTAGCGAAGAACTTCAATGAGCAGTTCTTC.

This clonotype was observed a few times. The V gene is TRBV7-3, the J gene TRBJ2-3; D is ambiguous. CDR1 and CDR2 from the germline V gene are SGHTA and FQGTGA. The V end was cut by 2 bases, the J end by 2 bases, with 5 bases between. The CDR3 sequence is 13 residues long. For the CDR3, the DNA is TGTGCCAGCAGCTTACAAGTCACAGATACGCAGTATTTT. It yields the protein CASSLQVTDTQYF.

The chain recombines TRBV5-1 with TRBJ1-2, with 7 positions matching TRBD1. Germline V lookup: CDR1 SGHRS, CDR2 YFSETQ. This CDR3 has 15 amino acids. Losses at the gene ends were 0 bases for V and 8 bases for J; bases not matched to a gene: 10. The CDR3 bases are TGCGCCAGCAGCTTGGCTCCAGGGGGTGACTTCGGCTACACCTTC. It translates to CASSLAPGGDFGYTF.

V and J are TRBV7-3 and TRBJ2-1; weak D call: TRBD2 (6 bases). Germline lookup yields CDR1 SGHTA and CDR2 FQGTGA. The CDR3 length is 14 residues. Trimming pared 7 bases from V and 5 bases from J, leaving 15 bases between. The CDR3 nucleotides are TGTGCCAGCAACATGGGGGGAGCCCACAATGAGCAGTTCTTC. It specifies CASNMGGAHNEQFF. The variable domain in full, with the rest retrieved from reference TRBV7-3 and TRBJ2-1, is GAGVSQTPSNKVTEKGKYVELRCDPISGHTALYWYRQSLGQGPEFLIYFQGTGAADDSGLPNDRFFAVRPEGSVSTLKIQRTERGDSAVYLCASNMGGAHNEQFFGPGTRLTVL.

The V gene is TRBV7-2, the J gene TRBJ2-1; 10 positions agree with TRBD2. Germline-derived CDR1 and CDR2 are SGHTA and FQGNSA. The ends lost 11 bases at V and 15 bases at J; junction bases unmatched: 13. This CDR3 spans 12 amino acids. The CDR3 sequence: CAVSKRGGLSFF. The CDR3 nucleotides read TGTGCCGTTAGTAAGCGGGGGGGCCTTTCGTTCTTC.

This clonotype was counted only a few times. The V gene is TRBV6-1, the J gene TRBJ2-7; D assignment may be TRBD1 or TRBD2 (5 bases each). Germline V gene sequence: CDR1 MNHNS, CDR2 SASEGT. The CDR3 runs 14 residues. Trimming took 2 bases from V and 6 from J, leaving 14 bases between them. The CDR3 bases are TGTGCCAGCAGTGAAATAGGGACGGTGAGCGAGCAGTACTTC. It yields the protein CASSEIGTVSEQYF.

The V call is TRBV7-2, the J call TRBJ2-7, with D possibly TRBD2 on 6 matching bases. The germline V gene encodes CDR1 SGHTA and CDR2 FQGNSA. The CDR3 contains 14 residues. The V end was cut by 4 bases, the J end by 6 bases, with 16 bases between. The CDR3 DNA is TGTGCCAGCAGCTCCAAACAAGAGGGACTCGAGCAGTACTTC. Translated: CASSSKQEGLEQYF.

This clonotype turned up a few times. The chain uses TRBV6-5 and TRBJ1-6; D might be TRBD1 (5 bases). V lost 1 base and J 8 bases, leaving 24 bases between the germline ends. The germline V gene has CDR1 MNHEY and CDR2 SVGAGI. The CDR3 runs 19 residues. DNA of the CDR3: TGTGCCAGCAGTTACTTTTCTTTCTCTGGGGGAAGTTATGATTCACCCCTCCACTTT. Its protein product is CASSYFSFSGGSYDSPLHF.

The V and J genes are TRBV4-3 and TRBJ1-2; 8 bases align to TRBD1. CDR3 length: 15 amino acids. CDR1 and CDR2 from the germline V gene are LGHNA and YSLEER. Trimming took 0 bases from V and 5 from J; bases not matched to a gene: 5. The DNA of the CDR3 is TGCGCCAGCAGCCAAGAACCGGGACAGGCATATGGCTACACCTTC. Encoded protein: CASSQEPGQAYGYTF.

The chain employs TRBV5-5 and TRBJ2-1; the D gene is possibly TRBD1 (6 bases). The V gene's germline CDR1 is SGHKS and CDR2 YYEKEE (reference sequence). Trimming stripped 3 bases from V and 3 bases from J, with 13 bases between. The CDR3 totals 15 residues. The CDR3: CASSSGQTNYNEQFF. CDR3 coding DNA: TGTGCCAGCAGCTCCGGACAGACTAACTACAATGAGCAGTTCTTC.

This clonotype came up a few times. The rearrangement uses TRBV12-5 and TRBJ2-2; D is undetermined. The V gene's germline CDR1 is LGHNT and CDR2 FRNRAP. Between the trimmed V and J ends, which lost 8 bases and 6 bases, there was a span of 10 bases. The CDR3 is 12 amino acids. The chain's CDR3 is CASPLAAGELFF. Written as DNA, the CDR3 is TGTGCTAGTCCCCTGGCGGCCGGGGAGCTGTTTTTT.

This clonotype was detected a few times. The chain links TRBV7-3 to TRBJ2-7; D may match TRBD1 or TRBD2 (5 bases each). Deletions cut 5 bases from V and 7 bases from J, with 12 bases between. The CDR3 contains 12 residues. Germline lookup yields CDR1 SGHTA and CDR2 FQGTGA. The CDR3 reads CASSPGTGEQYF. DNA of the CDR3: TGTGCCAGCAGCCCAGGGACCGGGGAGCAGTACTTC.